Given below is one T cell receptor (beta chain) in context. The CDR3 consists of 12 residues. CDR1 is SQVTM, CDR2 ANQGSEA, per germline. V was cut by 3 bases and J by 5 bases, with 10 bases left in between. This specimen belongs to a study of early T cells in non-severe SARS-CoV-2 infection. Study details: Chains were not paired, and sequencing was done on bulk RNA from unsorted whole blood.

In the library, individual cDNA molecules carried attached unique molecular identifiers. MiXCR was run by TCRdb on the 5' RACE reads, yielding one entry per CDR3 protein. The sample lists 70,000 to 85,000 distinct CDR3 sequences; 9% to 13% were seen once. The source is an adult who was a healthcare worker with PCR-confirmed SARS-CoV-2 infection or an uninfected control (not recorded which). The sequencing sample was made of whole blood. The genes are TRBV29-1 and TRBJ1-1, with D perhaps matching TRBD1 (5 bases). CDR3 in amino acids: CSVETPGTEAFF. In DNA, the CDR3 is TGCAGCGTTGAGACCCCAGGGACTGAAGCTTTCTTT.